Listed here are 9 T cell receptor beta chains from one sample, sequenced in a study of blood T cell repertoires in COVID-19 (dated by TCRdb to 2018 to 2020). To prepare the library, the immunoSEQ multiplex PCR assay was applied. TCRdb stores this immuneACCESS table with in-frame sequences only. Part of the clones is absent; in the studies checked, under half of the shortfall reflects unresolved V genes, and no reason is known for the rest. Present in this sample are about 380,000 clones, 88% of which were seen just once. The top ten clones comprise about 1.1% of the sample. The source material was PBMCs or T cells enriched from blood (not recorded which). The source of these receptors is a woman between 18 and 29 years old who had recovered from COVID-19.

The chain links TRBV7-9 to TRBJ2-4; D possibly corresponds to TRBD1 (5 bases). Germline CDR1 SEHNR, CDR2 FQNEAQ (reference sequence). CDR3 length: 16 amino acids. V dropped 3 bases and J dropped 3 bases, with 15 bases sitting between them. CDR3 DNA: TGTGCCAGCAGCTTTAGCAGGGATGAGGTCAAAAACATTCAGTACTTC. It yields the protein CASSFSRDEVKNIQYF.

V is TRBV7-9 and J is TRBJ2-7, with a possible D match to TRBD2 (6 bases). CDR3 length: 14 residues. The V end was cut by 10 bases, the J end by 3 bases, with 19 bases between. Looked up from germline, CDR1 is SEHNR and CDR2 is FQNEAQ (reference sequence). Written as DNA, the CDR3 is TGTGCCACCCCCCAGCTAGCGTTCTACTACGAGCAGTACTTC. Its translation is CATPQLAFYYEQYF.

About this clone: This sample includes further DNA sequences coding for the same CDR3. The V gene is TRBV18, the J gene TRBJ2-3; D unresolved. This CDR3 has 12 residues. Trimming left V 2 bases short and J 3 bases short, with 3 bases between. The germline V gene encodes CDR1 KGHSH and CDR2 LQKENI. As DNA, the CDR3 is TGTGCCAGCTCACCATATACAGATACGCAGTATTTT. Protein sequence: CASSPYTDTQYF. The whole variable domain, filled in from reference TRBV18 and TRBJ2-3, reads NAGVMQNPRHLVRRRGQEARLRCSPMKGHSHVYWYRQLPEEGLKFMVYLQKENIIDESGMPKERFSAEFPKEGPSILRIQQVVRGDSAAYFCASSPYTDTQYFGPGTRLTVL.

This clone was seen only once. The V call is TRBV10-3, the J call TRBJ2-3, with D perhaps matching TRBD1 (6 bases). V lost 0 bases and J lost 0, with 10 bases in between. The CDR3 consists of 16 residues. The germline gives CDR1 ENHRY, CDR2 SYGVKD. The CDR3 loop reads CAISESGRGSTDTQYF. In nucleotides, the CDR3 is TGTGCCATCAGTGAGTCTGGCAGGGGCAGCACAGATACGCAGTATTTT.

V is TRBV19 and J is TRBJ2-1, with 11 bases identical to TRBD2. The length of the CDR3 is 15 residues. Germline CDR1 reads LNHDA; CDR2 reads SQIVND (reference sequence). J was trimmed by 7 bases and V by 4 bases; bases with no gene match: 6. The CDR3 loop reads CASSTLAGEVNEQFF. Here the CDR3 DNA reads TGTGCCAGTAGTACACTAGCGGGGGAGGTAAATGAGCAGTTCTTC.

This clone showed up just once. The DNA is omitted, as the CDR3 cannot be located on it reliably, and the CDR3 follows TCRdb's listing. This chain links TRBV6-5 with TRBJ1-2; the D call in the table, TRBD1, was not verified against the DNA. The CDR3 length equals 14 residues, ends included. The V gene's germline CDR1 is MNHEY and CDR2 SVGAGI. The CDR3 here is CASSWGQGNYGDTF.

The chain employs TRBV11-3 and TRBJ2-7; the match to TRBD1 covers 7 bases. Germline assignment: CDR1 SGHNT and CDR2 YENEEA. The CDR3 runs 13 residues. The junction had 3 bases not matched to a gene; V was cut back by 3 bases and J by 4 bases. CDR3 sequence reads: CASSFRQGYEQYF. CDR3 bases: TGTGCCAGCAGCTTTCGACAGGGTTACGAGCAGTACTTC.

The J gene is TRBJ1-3, the V gene TRBV30, with TRBD1 as a possible D gene (5 bases). The CDR3 covers 13 residues. Germline CDR1 is GTSNPN and CDR2 is SVGIG (reference sequence). Trimming stripped 0 bases from V and 4 bases from J, with 7 bases between. The CDR3 nucleotides read TGTGCCTGGAGTGTACAGGCGGGAAACACCATATATTTT. Protein: CAWSVQAGNTIYF.

The chain couples TRBV11-2 to TRBJ1-2; a possible D gene is TRBD1 (6 bases). Trimming removed 5 bases at V and 8 bases at J, with 15 bases between. The CDR3 length is 13 residues. Germline CDR1 reads SGHAT; CDR2 reads FQNNGV. The CDR3 sequence: CASSPGGGWGYTF. CDR3 DNA: TGTGCCAGCAGCCCGGGGGGCGGATGGGGCTACACCTTC. Together with reference TRBV11-2 and TRBJ1-2, the CDR3 gives the full variable domain: EAGVAQSPRYKIIEKRQSVAFWCNPISGHATLYWYQQILGQGPKLLIQFQNNGVVDDSQLPKDRFSAERLKGVDSTLKIQPAKLEDSAVYLCASSPGGGWGYTFGSGTRLTVV.